This T cell receptor beta chain was found in a study of shared clonotypes between healthy human individuals. Study background: Three plates were used per donor for CD4 naive, three for CD4 memory, two for CD8 naive and one for CD8 memory.

Measured with immunoSEQ multiplex PCR; TCRdb has only the in-frame clones, and not every one. The table has a few million clones, approximately 93% seen once. This clonotype was obtained from a man between 18 and 35 years old in good health. Some clones in this sample may be carry-over from other donors' samples. The sample comprised naive CD4+ T cells from PBMCs. The subset was: CD45RA+ positively selected.

The CDR3 sequence: CASSLVSGDSGNTIYF. The CDR3 nucleotides read TGCGCCAGCAGCTTGGTGTCAGGGGACTCTGGAAACACCATATATTTT. The chain couples TRBV5-1 to TRBJ1-3; a weak D match, TRBD1 (6 bases). With 0 bases removed from V and 0 bases from J, the gap between germline ends came to 10 bases. The V gene's germline CDR1 is SGHRS and CDR2 YFSETQ. The CDR3 contains 16 residues.